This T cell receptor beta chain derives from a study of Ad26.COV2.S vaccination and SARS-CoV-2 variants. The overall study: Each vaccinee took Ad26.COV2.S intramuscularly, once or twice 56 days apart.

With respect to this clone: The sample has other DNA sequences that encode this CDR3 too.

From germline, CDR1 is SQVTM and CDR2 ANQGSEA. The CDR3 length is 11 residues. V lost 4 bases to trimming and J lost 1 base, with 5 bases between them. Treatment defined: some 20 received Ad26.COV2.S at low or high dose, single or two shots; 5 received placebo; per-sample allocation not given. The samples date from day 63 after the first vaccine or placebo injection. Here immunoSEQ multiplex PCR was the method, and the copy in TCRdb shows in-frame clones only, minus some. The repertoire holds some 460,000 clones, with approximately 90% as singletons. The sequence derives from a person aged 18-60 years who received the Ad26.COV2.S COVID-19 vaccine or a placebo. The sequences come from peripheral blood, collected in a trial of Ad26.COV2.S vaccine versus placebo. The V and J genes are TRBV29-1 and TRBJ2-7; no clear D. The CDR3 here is CSVGSSYEQYF. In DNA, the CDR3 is TGCAGCGTTGGGAGTTCCTACGAGCAGTACTTC.